Presented here are 29 T cell receptor beta chains from one specimen sequenced in a study of blood T cells in healthy people across ages. It was with a sample-barcoded 5' primer and a J-beta primer mix that a second PCR of roughly 6 to 12 cycles was run. TCRdb ran MiXCR on the 5' RACE reads and lists one entry per CDR3 protein. This table holds roughly 2 million distinct CDR3 sequences, about 50% found once. Sequencing was carried out using blood. These TCRs come from a woman between 40 and 55 years old in good health.

Worth noting for this clonotype: Compared with germline, one end of the junction differs, possibly owing to a read error. This sequence joins TRBV20-1 and TRBJ2-1; 9 nucleotides line up with TRBD1. Germline CDR1 reads DFQATT; CDR2 reads SNEGSKA (reference sequence). CDR3 length equals 16 residues. Here the CDR3 reads CSAYTDRGWTYSEQFF. The CDR3 DNA follows: TGCAGTGCCTATACCGACAGGGGGTGGACCTACAGTGAGCAGTTCTTC.

V is TRBV10-3 and J is TRBJ2-5; either TRBD1 or TRBD2 may fit D (7 bases each). The V end lost 4 bases, the J end lost 2 bases, and 17 bases lay between the germline ends. CDR3 length equals 16 residues. The germline V gene encodes CDR1 ENHRY and CDR2 SYGVKD. The CDR3 is CAISGGGQRSQETQYF. In nucleotides, the CDR3 is TGTGCCATCAGTGGGGGGGGACAGAGATCACAAGAGACCCAGTACTTC.

The CDR3 sequence is CASSSPASYTF. Written as DNA, the CDR3 is TGTGCCAGCAGTTCCCCTGCCTCCTACACCTTC. This chain links TRBV28 with TRBJ1-2; D call uncertain. Trimming shortened V by 4 bases and J by 10 bases, and 10 bases separated the two germline ends. CDR3 length: 11 amino acids. The germline V gene has CDR1 MDHEN and CDR2 SYDVKM.

J is TRBJ2-5 and V is TRBV29-1, with 7 bases lining up with TRBD2. V lost 1 base and J lost 3; bases outside the gene matches: 8. The CDR3 runs 15 residues. CDR1 SQVTM and CDR2 ANQGSEA come from the germline V gene. The CDR3 sequence is CSVEGGRLAEETQYF. The CDR3 region has the DNA TGCAGCGTTGAAGGAGGGCGACTAGCAGAAGAGACCCAGTACTTC. Combining the CDR3 with reference TRBV29-1 and TRBJ2-5 gives the whole variable domain SAVISQKPSRDICQRGTSLTIQCQVDSQVTMMFWYRQQPGQSLTLIATANQGSEATYESGFVIDKFPISRPNLTFSTLTVSNMSPEDSSIYLCSVEGGRLAEETQYFGPGTRLLVL.

This chain uses TRBV10-3 with TRBJ2-7; D perhaps matches TRBD2 (5 bases). The CDR3 spans 15 residues. CDR1 is ENHRY, CDR2 SYGVKD, per germline. Trimming pared 4 bases from V and 1 base from J, leaving 14 bases between. CDR3 in DNA: TGTGCCATCAGTGCCCGCGAGGGAAGATCCTACGAGCAGTACTTC. It translates to CAISAREGRSYEQYF.

This clonotype has only a few counts. The V gene is TRBV24-1, the J gene TRBJ2-5; 8 positions agree with TRBD1. With 0 bases clipped from V and 2 bases from J, the junction kept 4 bases outside the gene matches. The germline gives CDR1 KGHDR, CDR2 SFDVKD. The CDR3 is made up of 16 amino acids. The CDR3 nucleotides read TGTGCCACCAGTGATTTGGGCAGGGGGCGTCAAGAGACCCAGTACTTC. Encoded protein: CATSDLGRGRQETQYF.

In DNA form, the CDR3 reads TGCAGTGCTAAAAGGGGTTTGAGGGGGGGCTCCTACAATGAGCAGTTCTTC. It encodes CSAKRGLRGGSYNEQFF. The gene calls are TRBV20-1 and TRBJ2-1; D perhaps matches TRBD2 (7 bases). CDR1 DFQATT and CDR2 SNEGSKA come from the germline V gene (reference sequence). There are 17 residues in the CDR3. V was pared by 4 bases and J by 0 bases, with 19 bases between.

This chain connects TRBV29-1 to TRBJ2-3, with a tentative D call TRBD1 (6 bases). This CDR3 contains 14 residues. Per germline, CDR1 SQVTM and CDR2 ANQGSEA. Deletions cut 8 bases from V and 5 bases from J, with 20 bases between. The CDR3 spells CSSYGTSFEDTQYF. As DNA, the CDR3 is TGCAGCTCATACGGGACATCATTCGAAGATACGCAGTATTTT.

This clonotype is a singleton in its sample. CDR3 nucleotide sequence: TGTGCCAGCAGCGTAGGAGAAAGCTATGGCTACACCTTC. Translating gives CASSVGESYGYTF. The V call is TRBV9, the J call TRBJ1-2; D gene unclear. V was pared by 0 bases and J by 4 bases, with 7 bases between. Per germline, CDR1 SGDLS and CDR2 YYNGEE. This CDR3 spans 13 amino acids.

The rearrangement joins TRBV20-1 to TRBJ2-5; maybe TRBD2 (6 bases). From germline, CDR1 is DFQATT and CDR2 SNEGSKA (reference sequence). Trimming removed 6 bases from V and 5 bases from J, with 19 bases in between. CDR3 length: 14 residues. CDR3 loop: CSAKGLAPRETQYF. CDR3 DNA: TGCAGTGCCAAGGGGCTAGCGCCTCGGGAGACCCAGTACTTC.

This clonotype showed up just a few times. V usage is TRBV18 and J usage is TRBJ2-3, with D possibly matching TRBD2 (6 bases). Deletions cut 5 bases from V and 2 bases from J, with 14 bases between. The germline V gene has CDR1 KGHSH and CDR2 LQKENI. The CDR3 runs to 15 residues. CDR3 in amino acids: CASSARRGVTDTQYF. The CDR3 region has the DNA TGTGCCAGCTCAGCCCGGAGGGGTGTCACAGATACGCAGTATTTT.

Only one count was recorded for this clonotype. The V gene is TRBV20-1, the J gene TRBJ1-5, with TRBD1 matching 7 bases. The CDR3 runs to 13 residues. CDR1 and CDR2 from the germline V gene are DFQATT and SNEGSKA (reference sequence). J lost 2 bases, V lost 8 bases, and 6 bases had no gene match. The CDR3 sequence: CSSGGRGNQPQHF. CDR3 DNA: TGCAGTTCAGGGGGAAGGGGCAATCAGCCCCAGCATTTT.

This CDR3 reads CASGPRDTQFF. In DNA, the CDR3 is TGTGCCAGCGGCCCCCGGGACACGCAGTTCTTC. The rearrangement links TRBV11-2 to TRBJ2-1; D is perhaps TRBD1 (6 bases). Germline V gene data show CDR1 as SGHAT and CDR2 as FQNNGV. With 8 bases removed from V and 12 bases from J, the gap between germline ends came to 14 bases. The CDR3 contains 11 residues.

Turning to this clonotype: A read error may explain this, as a much larger clone is one base away. The chain links TRBV7-2 to TRBJ2-5; perhaps D is TRBD1 or TRBD2 (7 bases each). In germline, CDR1 is SGHTA, CDR2 FQGNSA. This CDR3 region has 15 residues. The CDR3 sequence: CANSPGGGYQETQYF. CDR3 nucleotide sequence: TGTGCCAACAGCCCAGGGGGGGGTTACCAAGAGACCCAGTACTTC. Full variable domain (rest looked up from reference TRBV7-2 and TRBJ2-5): GAGVSQSPSNKVTEKGKDVELRCDPISGHTALYWYRQSLGQGLEFLIYFQGNSAPDKSGLPSDRFSAERTGGSVSTLTIQRTQQEDSAVYLCANSPGGGYQETQYFGPGTRLLVL.

This clonotype was observed a handful of times. The V call is TRBV20-1, the J call TRBJ2-6; D is unclear. Germline V CDR1 and CDR2: DFQATT, SNEGSKA (reference sequence). The CDR3 contains 16 residues. V lost 0 bases to trimming and J lost 0 bases, with 9 bases between them. The CDR3 bases are TGCAGTGCTAGAGATCGCCAGACCTCTGGGGCCAACGTCCTGACTTTC. Protein: CSARDRQTSGANVLTF.

Only a few counts were recorded for this clonotype. This chain links TRBV20-1 with TRBJ2-7, with D perhaps TRBD2 (5 bases). V dropped 1 base and J dropped 4 bases, with 17 bases sitting between them. The CDR3 extends over 15 amino acids. Germline CDR1 and CDR2: DFQATT and SNEGSKA (reference sequence). The CDR3 here is CSARAHLRGGYEQYF. CDR3 sequence (DNA): TGCAGTGCTAGAGCTCATCTTCGGGGTGGGTACGAGCAGTACTTC.

The chain carries TRBV2 and TRBJ2-6, with D possibly matching TRBD2 (5 bases). Trimming left V 7 bases short and J 0 bases short, with 16 bases between. CDR3 length: 17 residues. The V gene's germline CDR1 is SNHLY and CDR2 FYNNEI. The CDR3 spells CASKTRGTSSGANVLTF. The CDR3 DNA sequence: TGTGCCAGCAAAACCCGGGGAACTAGCTCTGGGGCCAACGTCCTGACTTTC.

This chain links TRBV7-9 with TRBJ2-5, with D perhaps assigned TRBD1 or TRBD2 (5 bases each). Gene TRBJ2-7 matches the end of the DNA better, so the J call may be wrong. The CDR3 runs 14 residues. CDR1 and CDR2 (germline): SEHNR, FQNEAQ (reference sequence). CDR3 sequence reads: CASSLKGWDGEQYF. CDR3 DNA sequence: TGTGCCAGCAGCTTGAAAGGCTGGGACGGCGAGCAGTACTTC.

In its sample, this clonotype was seen a few times. The CDR3 protein is CSASPDRGTDTQYF. The CDR3 nucleotides are TGCAGTGCTAGCCCGGACAGGGGAACAGATACGCAGTATTTT. The gene calls are TRBV20-1 and TRBJ2-3; 9 nucleotides line up with TRBD1. Germline assignment: CDR1 DFQATT and CDR2 SNEGSKA (reference sequence). Trimming removed 3 bases from V and 3 bases from J; junction bases left unmatched: 4. The CDR3 has 14 residues.

V usage is TRBV7-2 and J usage is TRBJ2-5; weak D call: TRBD1 (8 bases). This CDR3 contains 19 residues. Per germline, CDR1 SGHTA and CDR2 FQGNSA. The V end was cut by 1 base, the J end by 2 bases, with 23 bases between. CDR3 residues: CASSLVGGAGGLPQETQYF. CDR3 DNA: TGTGCCAGCAGCTTAGTAGGGGGGGCAGGGGGCCTCCCTCAAGAGACCCAGTACTTC.

This chain joins TRBV6-1 and TRBJ1-2; TRBD1 might be the D (5 bases). The CDR3 loop spans 15 amino acids. From germline, CDR1 is MNHNS and CDR2 SASEGT. V gave up 7 bases and J gave up 6 bases, with 21 bases separating them. CDR3 DNA sequence: TGTGCCAGCATTTCTCAGGGAGCAAGGCCTAATGGCTACACCTTC. Protein: CASISQGARPNGYTF.

J is TRBJ2-7 and V is TRBV20-1, with D possibly TRBD2 on 5 matching bases. The germline V gene has CDR1 DFQATT and CDR2 SNEGSKA (reference sequence). This CDR3 has 14 residues. The V end was cut by 4 bases, the J end by 3 bases, with 16 bases between. CDR3 residues: CSAIRPSGYYEQYF. DNA for the CDR3: TGCAGTGCTATTCGTCCCAGCGGATACTACGAGCAGTACTTC.

The CDR3 DNA reads as TGCAGTGCTAGTGGGGGCCCAGGAACCACAGATACGCAGTATTTT. It yields the protein CSASGGPGTTDTQYF. The chain recombines TRBV20-1 with TRBJ2-3; weak D call: TRBD1 (6 bases). The CDR3 sequence is 15 residues long. Trimming cost V 3 bases and J 2 bases, with 15 bases left between them. The germline V gene has CDR1 DFQATT and CDR2 SNEGSKA (reference sequence).

The chain carries TRBV20-1 and TRBJ1-2; possibly TRBD1 for D (5 bases). This CDR3 region has 12 residues. With 4 bases removed from V and 9 bases from J, the gap between germline ends came to 15 bases. Germline V gene data show CDR1 as DFQATT and CDR2 as SNEGSKA (reference sequence). In nucleotides, the CDR3 is TGCAGTGCTAAACGACAGATCTCCAGCTACACCTTC. Translation: CSAKRQISSYTF.

The chain combines TRBV7-2 with TRBJ1-5; no clear D gene. The CDR3 extends over 15 amino acids. V dropped 1 base and J dropped 5 bases, with 12 bases sitting between them. The germline gives CDR1 SGHTA, CDR2 FQGNSA. CDR3 amino acids: CASSLERVGHQPQHF. The CDR3 region has the DNA TGTGCCAGCAGCTTAGAGAGGGTTGGGCATCAGCCCCAGCATTTT.

In the case of this clonotype: A junction end diverges from the germline sequence, so it may reflect a read error. The chain's CDR3 is CASSLYSGTDTQYF. The DNA for the CDR3 is TGTGCCAGCAGTTTATACTCAGGCACAGATACGCAGTATTTT. V is TRBV5-1 and J is TRBJ2-3, with D hard to call. Per germline, CDR1 SGHRS and CDR2 YFSETQ. The CDR3 covers 14 residues.

This sequence joins TRBV4-2 and TRBJ1-6, with 7 bases fitting TRBD1. With V trimmed by 0 bases and J by 10 bases, 15 bases remained unmatched. From germline, CDR1 is LGHNA and CDR2 YNFKEQ. This CDR3 comprises 18 residues. This chain's CDR3 is CASSQEAGGKSTLSPLHF. In DNA form, the CDR3 reads TGTGCCAGCAGCCAAGAGGCAGGGGGTAAAAGCACTCTCTCACCCCTCCACTTT.

V and J are TRBV6-6 and TRBJ2-1, with 12 positions matching TRBD2. This CDR3 contains 14 residues. Germline V gene sequence: CDR1 MNHNY, CDR2 SVGAGI (reference sequence). V gave up 2 bases and J gave up 10 bases; unmatched junction bases: 3. CDR3 nucleotide sequence: TGTGCCAGCAGTTACGTGACTAGCGGGGGAGAGCAGTTCTTC. It translates to CASSYVTSGGEQFF.

The CDR3 DNA sequence: TGTGCCAGCAGTTACTCGTCCAGGGATATTCAGTACTTC. Amino acid sequence: CASSYSSRDIQYF. The chain has TRBV6-2 or TRBV6-3 and TRBJ2-4; maybe TRBD1 (5 bases). Trimming took off 0 bases at V and 10 bases at J, with 10 bases between the two ends. Germline loops: CDR1 MNHEY, CDR2 SVGEGT. This CDR3 spans 13 amino acids.